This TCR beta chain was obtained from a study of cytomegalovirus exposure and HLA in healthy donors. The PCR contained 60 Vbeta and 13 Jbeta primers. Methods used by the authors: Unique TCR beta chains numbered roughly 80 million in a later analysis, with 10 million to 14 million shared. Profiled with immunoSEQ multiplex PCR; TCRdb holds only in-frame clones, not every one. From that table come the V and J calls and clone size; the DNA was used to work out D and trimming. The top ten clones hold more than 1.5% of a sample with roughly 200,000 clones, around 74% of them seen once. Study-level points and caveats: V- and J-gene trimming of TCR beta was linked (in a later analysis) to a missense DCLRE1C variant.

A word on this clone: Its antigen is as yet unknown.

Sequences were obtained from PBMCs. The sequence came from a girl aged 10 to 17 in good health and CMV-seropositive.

The CDR3 coding sequence is TGCGCCAGCAGCTCCCGGGACAGGTTGCTCAATGAGCAGTTCTTC. This gives the protein CASSSRDRLLNEQFF. The V call is TRBV5-1, the J call TRBJ2-1, with TRBD1 identical over 8 bases. V shed 3 bases and J 6 bases; nucleotides not matched to a gene: 8. This CDR3 region has 15 residues. Germline assignment: CDR1 SGHRS and CDR2 YFSETQ.